Described below is a single T cell receptor (beta chain) sequence and its context. Its antigen remains unidentified. One end of the junction does not line up with germline, which may come from a read error. The data were taken from a study of cytomegalovirus exposure and HLA in healthy donors. Regarding the study as a whole: In all likelihood, a cluster of highly shared sequence variants was a sequencing artifact. Per a later analysis, 16,951 TCR beta sequences showed association with HLA alleles at 0.05 false discovery rate. Across HLA loci, a later analysis found differing TCR association rates, with DRB1 most and HLA-C fewest.

This CDR3 comprises 15 residues. Germline V gene sequence: CDR1 GTSNPN, CDR2 SVGIG (reference sequence). The PCR contained 60 Vbeta and 13 Jbeta primers. Sequencing used immunoSEQ multiplex PCR; TCRdb keeps in-frame clones, though not all of them. Among roughly 180,000 clones, 80% were seen once, and the ten largest hold under 1.5%. The sequenced sample was PBMCs. This chain uses TRBV30 with TRBJ1-1; a weak D match, TRBD1 (6 bases). The sequence was collected from a man aged 25-45 years in good health and CMV-seronegative. The CDR3 DNA follows: TGTACCTGGAGTAGGGGGGGCGTCCTGAACACTGAAGCTTTCTTT. Encoded protein: CTWSRGGVLNTEAFF.